This TCR beta chain was recovered during a study of cytomegalovirus exposure and HLA in healthy donors (dated by TCRdb to about 2017). A note on the overall study: In an earlier analysis of under 600 of the donors, about 270 Gb of sequence data and 120 million or so unique TCR beta sequences from roughly 190 million T cells were reported. Among some 410 genotyped donors of the cohort, an average of about 240,000 unique TCR beta nucleotide sequences was sequenced per donor, of which about 20% were non-productive. High-throughput TCR immunosequencing, statistical association of individual TCRs with disease status, and machine learning were combined to predict cytomegalovirus infection status. Donor age, sex, ethnicity and CMV serostatus were compiled alongside the repertoire data. Rather than using new phenotypic data, the later analysis identified candidate immune exposures from TCR beta sequences and from how often those sequences occurred across donors. About five DR-DQ haplotypes were handled as single units for association and clustering because linkage in the cohort was strong. The number of typed donors differed by locus: about 629-630 for A, B, C, DRB1 and DQB1; approximately 540 for DQA1; some 590 for DPA1; and about 470 for DPB1. The study was designed to test whether signatures of past pathogen exposure could be identified by cataloging public T cell receptors. An early release that covered roughly 600 HLA-typed donors contained approximately 300 gigabases of sequencing data and roughly 84 million unique TCR sequences. All discovery cohort repertoires had been generated on a single sequencing platform. Along with the roughly 610-subject first cohort, a separate validation cohort of more than 90 different subjects was used. Of the 350 to 450 genotyped donors, roughly 85% fell in the genetic ancestry cluster associated with self-reported Caucasian donors. In a later genetic analysis, genome-wide SNP genotypes for 398 of the 666 donors were used, and that subset was treated as a discovery cohort. The study profiled the T cell repertoires of approximately 700 subjects by immunosequencing and related them to cytomegalovirus serostatus. A later analysis re-examined previously published TCR beta repertoires from roughly 650 donors and added high-resolution HLA genotyping to investigate patterns of TCR occurrence. Both class I and class II loci were covered by HLA typing, at four-digit resolution. In an earlier analysis of 550 to 700 of the donors, high-throughput TCR beta sequencing was used to judge whether each TCR beta V gene segment behaved as functional or pseudogenic. What the work shows at the level of the full study, not this receptor alone: Sequencing depth was assumed to be roughly uniform across donors in the presence/absence analyses, though that assumption may not hold. An association between a missense DCLRE1C variant and V-gene and J-gene trimming of TCR beta chains was found in a later genetic analysis and replicated in an independent cohort. The sequencing pipeline was judged likely to have produced a cluster of highly shared sequence variants as a technical artifact. In an earlier analysis of fewer than 700 of the donors, most TCR beta V segments appeared in productive rearrangements about 90% or about 30% of the time, broadly matching IMGT annotations. Some IMGT-functional V segments, including TRBV6-2 and TRBV6-3, could not be told apart with the 87-base-pair reads, so those segments were excluded. Strong co-occurrence of HLA alleles, especially DR and DQ, made assigning TCR associations to individual alleles difficult. A further reported finding was that TCR beta sequences accurately predicted the HLA-A and HLA-B alleles for most subjects in the first cohort. The study listed around 160 TCR beta chains as associated with cytomegalovirus. Because counts were too low, seventeen rarely observed V segments, including chromosome 9 orphons, were left out of the earlier analysis of 587 of the donors. In a later genetic analysis, fewer N-insertions in productive TCRs were reported among donors in an Asian-associated ancestry cluster than the roughly 640-donor mean. A later analysis associated about 17,000 TCR beta sequences with specific HLA alleles at a false discovery rate of 0.05. For the cohort, immune exposure information was limited to CMV serostatus. A later analysis found that TCR association rates varied across HLA loci, with DRB1 alleles showing the most associated TCRs and HLA-C alleles the fewest. According to the authors, the approach could potentially be generalized to other disease states and immunological phenotypes. Correlated functional status among segregating V segments might reflect linkage disequilibrium, but an unknown experimental factor could not be ruled out. According to a later analysis, most CMV-associated TCR beta chains appeared to be HLA-restricted, and the HLA associations seemed to be driven largely by CMV exposure. A few of the identified cytomegalovirus-associated TCR beta chains were confirmed in vitro to be specific for cytomegalovirus antigens. In both the original and validation cohorts, the classifier was reported to diagnose cytomegalovirus status with high specificity and sensitivity. This cohort had only TCR beta chains sequenced, and the lack of alpha or paired-chain data limited which features could be detected. Across donors, most TCR sequences were observed very rarely, whereas some public TCRs were present in many individuals. Because HLA typing was unavailable for some donors at each locus, only the typed subset was used in association tests. According to a later analysis, parvovirus B19, influenza, CMV and Epstein-Barr virus appeared linked to several top co-occurrence clusters. A later analysis found that HLA-associated TCR beta chains were more clonally expanded and had lower generation probabilities than equally common non-associated chains.

Notes on this clone: The target of this receptor is not known. No base-level quality is on record; no much larger clone is a single base apart.

The library was produced with the immunoSEQ multiplex PCR assay. A mixture of 60 forward primers for TCR Vbeta segments and 13 reverse primers for TCR Jbeta segments was used in the multiplex PCR. The CDR3 region of rearranged TCR beta genes was amplified from genomic DNA with a multiplex PCR assay. The amplified TCR beta libraries were sequenced on the Illumina HiSeq System as 87-base-pair reads. The paper's data handling went like this. Across the 670 or so repertoires, a later analysis counted some 81 million unique TCR beta chains, 8.5 million to 12 million of which were shared by at least two donors. A nearest-neighbor algorithm error-corrected the raw reads and collapsed the reads into unique sequences, merging closely related sequences to remove PCR and sequencing errors. V, D and J gene segments were assigned by aligning CDR3 sequences to IMGT reference sequences. For a sequence to be retained, at least a six-nucleotide match to both a V gene segment and a J gene segment was required. Rearrangements were classified as productive when the CDR3 lacked stop codons and remained in frame with V and J, and all other rearrangements were classified as non-productive. Following IMGT convention, CDR3 was defined as the stretch from the second conserved V-encoded cysteine to the conserved J-encoded phenylalanine. Sequences without an unambiguous match to a single V gene segment were excluded from the earlier analysis of 500 to 700 of the donors. An earlier analysis of around 600 of the donors classified V segments as functional when productive rearrangements were above 56.7% and as segregating when the standard deviation between donors was above 5%. To diagnose cytomegalovirus status from the catalog of TCR beta chain sequences, a statistical classification framework was built. In a later analysis, V and J genes were assigned by comparing TCR nucleotide sequences against IMGT/GENE-DB human TR gene sequences. The TCRdist pipeline was used in a later analysis to assign CDR3 sequences and most-parsimonious VDJ recombination scenarios. A later analysis defined each TCR beta chain by its CDR3 amino acid sequence plus V-gene family, and excluded reads lacking a unique V-gene family. A later analysis removed several hundred highly shared, low-generation-probability nucleotide sequences to deal with suspected cross-contamination and a sequencing artifact. In a later analysis, a clonal expansion index for each public chain was calculated from normalized within-repertoire ranks of inferred template counts. In a later analysis, generation probabilities were computed using a VDJ recombination model fitted to out-of-frame rearrangements, and the results were checked against IGoR. A later analysis scored TCR-TCR, TCR-HLA and TCR-CMV co-occurrence with hypergeometric tests, applying a repertoire-size bias correction to TCR pairs. False discovery rates were estimated in a later analysis by permuting HLA or CMV assignments 20 times. In a later analysis, co-occurring TCRs were grouped with DBSCAN, and TCRdist sequence similarity was added when clustering was performed within HLA-allele-positive subsets. Repertoires with fewer than 30,000 or more than 120,000 public chains, plus five repertoires with anomalous nucleotide sharing, were excluded from co-occurrence clustering. TCRdb stores this immuneACCESS table with in-frame sequences only. Part of the clones is absent; in the studies checked, under half of the shortfall reflects unresolved V genes, and no reason is known for the rest. V and J calls and clone size come straight from that table; D and trimming were deduced from the DNA. Counted in this sample were around 170,000 clones; approximately 88% of them appeared once. Of the sample, less than 2% is held by the ten largest clones.

CDR1 and CDR2 (SGHVS, FQNEAQ) derive from the germline V gene. Including the terminal cysteine and phenylalanine, the CDR3 comprises 15 residues. The sequence is cut down to CDR3 DNA, 45 bases in frame from base 1. Trimming leaves V shorter by 5 bases and J shorter by 4 bases, with the junction holding 5 bases beyond the gene matches. The cohort comprised around 700 healthy bone marrow donors. At the time of sampling, every cohort member was nominally healthy, though immune exposures that went unrecorded were likely present. The donor tested CMV seronegative and was one of the 352 seronegative cohort members. Each donor provided a peripheral blood sample, and peripheral blood mononuclear cells were used for TCR beta sequencing. The Qiagen DNeasy Blood Extraction Kit was used to extract genomic DNA from the blood cell samples.

The sequence links TRBV7-8 to TRBJ2-6, with 7 middle bases fitting TRBD1. This clonotype was sampled from a woman aged 18-35 years in good health and CMV-seronegative. The sequencing input was PBMCs. The nucleotide sequence reads TGTGCCAGCAGCCCACAGGGGAAAGGGGCCAACGTCCTGACTTTC. This translates into CASSPQGKGANVLTF.